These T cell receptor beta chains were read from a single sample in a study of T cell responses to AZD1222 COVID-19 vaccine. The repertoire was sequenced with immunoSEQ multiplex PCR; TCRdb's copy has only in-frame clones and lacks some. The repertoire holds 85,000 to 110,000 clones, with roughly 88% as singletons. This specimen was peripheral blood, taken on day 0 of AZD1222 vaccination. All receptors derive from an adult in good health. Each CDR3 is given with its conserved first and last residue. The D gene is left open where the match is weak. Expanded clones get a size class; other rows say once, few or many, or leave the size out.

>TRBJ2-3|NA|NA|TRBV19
CASSTRGAGADTQYF
TGTGCCAGTAGTACTCGGGGGGCGGGAGCCGATACGCAGTATTTT
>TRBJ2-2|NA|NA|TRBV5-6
CASSLPMGTGELFF
TGTGCCAGCAGCCTCCCGATGGGCACCGGGGAGCTGTTTTTT
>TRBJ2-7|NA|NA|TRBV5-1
CASSLAPTGNYEQYF
TGCGCCAGCAGCTTGGCCCCAACGGGAAACTACGAGCAGTACTTC
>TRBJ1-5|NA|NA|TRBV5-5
CASSLHRGRNQPQHF
TGTGCCAGCAGCTTACATAGGGGGAGAAATCAGCCCCAGCATTTT
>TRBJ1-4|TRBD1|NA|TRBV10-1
CASSKGGDEKLFF
TGCGCCAGCAGTAAAGGGGGCGATGAAAAACTGTTTTTT
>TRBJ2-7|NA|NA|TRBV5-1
CASSTERTYEQYF
TGCGCCAGCAGCACAGAACGCACCTACGAGCAGTACTTC
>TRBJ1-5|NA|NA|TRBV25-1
CASSEGDHQPQHF
TGTGCCAGCAGTGAGGGGGATCATCAGCCCCAGCATTTT
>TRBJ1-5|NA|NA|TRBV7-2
CASRPVGGGNQPQHF
TGTGCCAGCAGACCTGTGGGGGGAGGCAATCAGCCCCAGCATTTT
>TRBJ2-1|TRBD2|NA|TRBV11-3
CASTSGTRDYNEQFF
TGTGCCAGCACATCCGGGACTAGAGATTACAATGAGCAGTTCTTC
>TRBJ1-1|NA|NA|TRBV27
CASSGQINTEAFF
TGTGCCAGCAGTGGACAAATAAACACTGAAGCTTTCTTT
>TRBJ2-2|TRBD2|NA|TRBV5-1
CASSRTSGAGELFF
TGCGCCAGCAGCAGGACTAGCGGGGCCGGGGAGCTGTTTTTT
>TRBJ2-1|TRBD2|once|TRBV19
CASSIDINLAGVYNEQFF
TGTGCCAGTAGTATAGATATCAACTTAGCGGGAGTTTACAATGAGCAGTTCTTC
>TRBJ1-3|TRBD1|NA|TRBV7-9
CASSPQQGNTIYF
TGTGCCAGCAGCCCACAACAGGGGAACACCATATATTTT
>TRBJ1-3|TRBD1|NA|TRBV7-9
CASSFRVTGSNTIYF
TGTGCCAGCAGCTTCCGGGTGACAGGGAGTAACACCATATATTTT
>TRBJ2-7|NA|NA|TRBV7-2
CASSLVGGSTYEQYF
TGTGCCAGCAGCTTAGTTGGCGGCAGCACCTACGAGCAGTACTTC
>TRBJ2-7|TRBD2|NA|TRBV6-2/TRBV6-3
CASSYSTSGRYSYEQYF
TGTGCCAGCAGTTACTCGACTAGCGGGAGGTACTCCTACGAGCAGTACTTC
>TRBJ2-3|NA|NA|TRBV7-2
CASSSFTDTQYF
TGTGCCAGCAGCTCCTTCACAGATACGCAGTATTTT
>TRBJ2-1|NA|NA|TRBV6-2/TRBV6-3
CASSPVEAWQFF
TGTGCCAGCAGTCCCGTGGAGGCTTGGCAGTTCTTC
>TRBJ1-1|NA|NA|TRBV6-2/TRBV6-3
CASSYNKMNTEAFF
TGTGCCAGCAGTTATAACAAGATGAACACTGAAGCTTTCTTT
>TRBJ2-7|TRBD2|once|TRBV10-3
CAISESIQRDGEQYF
TGTGCCATCAGTGAGTCAATTCAGCGGGATGGGGAGCAGTACTTC
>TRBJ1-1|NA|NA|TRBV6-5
CASSYDRNTEAFF
TGTGCCAGCAGTTACGACAGGAACACTGAAGCTTTCTTT
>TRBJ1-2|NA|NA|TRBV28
CASSLVGYGYTF
TGTGCCAGCAGTTTAGTGGGGTATGGCTACACCTTC
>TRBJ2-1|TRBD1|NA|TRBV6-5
CASREGQGAPDEQFF
TGTGCCAGCAGGGAGGGACAGGGGGCGCCGGATGAGCAGTTCTTC
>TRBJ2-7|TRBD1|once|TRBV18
CASSPPTGFGEQYF
TGTGCCAGCTCACCACCGACAGGGTTCGGGGAGCAGTACTTC
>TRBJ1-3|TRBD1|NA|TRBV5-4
CASSKGQGGNTIYF
TGTGCCAGCAGCAAGGGACAGGGGGGGAACACCATATATTTT
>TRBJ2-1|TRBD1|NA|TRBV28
CASSFLLVLGQGVPSSYNEQFF
TGTGCCAGCAGTTTTCTTCTCGTGTTGGGACAGGGAGTACCAAGCTCCTACAATGAGCAGTTCTTC
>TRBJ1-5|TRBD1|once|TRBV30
CAWSETGYQPQHF
TGTGCCTGGAGTGAGACAGGGTATCAGCCCCAGCATTTT
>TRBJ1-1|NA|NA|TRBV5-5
CASSFVNTEAFF
TGTGCCAGCAGCTTTGTAAACACTGAAGCTTTCTTT
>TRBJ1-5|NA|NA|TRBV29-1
CSVASEGYQPQHF
TGCAGCGTTGCATCGGAGGGGTATCAGCCCCAGCATTTT
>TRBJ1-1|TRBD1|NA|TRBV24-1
CATSDSTGTGDEAFF
TGTGCCACCAGTGATTCAACCGGGACAGGGGATGAAGCTTTCTTT
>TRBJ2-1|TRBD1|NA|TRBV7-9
CASSPTGGSYNEQFF
TGTGCCAGCAGCCCGACAGGGGGGTCCTACAATGAGCAGTTCTTC
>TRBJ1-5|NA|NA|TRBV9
CASSVAGVPNQPQHF
TGTGCCAGCAGCGTAGCTGGGGTACCTAATCAGCCCCAGCATTTT
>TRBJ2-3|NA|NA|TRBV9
CASSLSTDTQYF
TGTGCCAGCAGCCTTTCCACAGATACGCAGTATTTT
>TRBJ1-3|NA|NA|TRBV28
CASSGSTHSGNTIYF
TGTGCCAGCAGTGGATCTACCCACTCTGGAAACACCATATATTTT
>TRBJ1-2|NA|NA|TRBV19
CASGRRELLGYTF
TGTGCCAGTGGCCGGCGGGAGCTGCTCGGCTACACCTTC
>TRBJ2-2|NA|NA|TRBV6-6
CASSYVFGQVAGELFF
TGTGCCAGCAGTTACGTTTTCGGACAAGTCGCCGGGGAGCTGTTTTTT
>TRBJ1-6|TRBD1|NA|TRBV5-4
CASSLQGAGNSPLHF
TGTGCCAGCAGCCTACAGGGGGCAGGGAATTCACCCCTCCACTTT
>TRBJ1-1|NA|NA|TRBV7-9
CASTLRAVGAEAFF
TGTGCCAGCACCCTGAGGGCGGTAGGGGCTGAAGCTTTCTTT
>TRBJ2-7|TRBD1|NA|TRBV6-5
CASSRGGDSYEQYF
TGTGCCAGCAGTAGAGGGGGCGACTCCTACGAGCAGTACTTC
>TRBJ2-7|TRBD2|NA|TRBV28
CASRPREGGRYEQYF
TGTGCCAGCAGACCCCGGGAGGGGGGGCGGTACGAGCAGTACTTC
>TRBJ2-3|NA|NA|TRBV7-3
CASRLRKTADTQYF
TGTGCCAGCAGACTAAGGAAGACGGCAGATACGCAGTATTTT
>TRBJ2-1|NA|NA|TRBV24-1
CATSDPAARNEQFF
TGTGCCACCAGTGATCCTGCAGCCCGCAATGAGCAGTTCTTC
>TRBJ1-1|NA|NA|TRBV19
CASSIFGVYGDTEAFF
TGTGCCAGTAGTATATTCGGCGTGTATGGTGACACTGAAGCTTTCTTT
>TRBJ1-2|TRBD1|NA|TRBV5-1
CASSQRTGPPLNYGYTF
TGCGCCAGCAGCCAAAGGACAGGCCCCCCCTTGAACTATGGCTACACCTTC
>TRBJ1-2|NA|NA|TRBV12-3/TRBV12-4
CASTQSNYGYTF
TGTGCCAGCACACAATCTAACTATGGCTACACCTTC
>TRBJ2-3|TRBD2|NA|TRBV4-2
CASSQPSGGAPDTQYF
TGTGCCAGCAGCCAACCTAGCGGGGGGGCCCCAGATACGCAGTATTTT
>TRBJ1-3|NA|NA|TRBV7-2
CASGRVGNTIYF
TGTGCCAGCGGGAGGGTTGGAAACACCATATATTTT
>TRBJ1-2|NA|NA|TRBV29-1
CSVGRVYGYTF
TGCAGCGTGGGACGTGTCTATGGCTACACCTTC
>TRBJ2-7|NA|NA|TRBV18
CASSMIRDSYEQYF
TGTGCCAGCTCAATGATCCGGGACTCCTACGAGCAGTACTTC
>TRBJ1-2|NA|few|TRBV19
CASSWTIGYTF
TGTGCCAGTAGCTGGACGATAGGCTACACCTTC
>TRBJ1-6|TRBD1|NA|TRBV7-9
CASSLELGWRTGVNSPLHF
TGTGCCAGCAGCTTAGAATTAGGGTGGAGGACAGGCGTGAATTCACCCCTCCACTTT
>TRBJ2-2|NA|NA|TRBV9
CASSVVPGTDTGELFF
TGTGCCAGCAGCGTAGTACCAGGGACGGACACCGGGGAGCTGTTTTTT